A selection of T cell receptor beta chains follows, all from one sample in a study of sequential checkpoint blockade in melanoma. This table comes from immunoSEQ multiplex PCR, and its TCRdb copy is limited to in-frame clones, with some not included. Of 3,000 to 3,500 clones listed, roughly 22% are singletons. Specimen: tumor tissue (inferred from file names), collected from a patient given nivolumab and ipilimumab in sequence. These TCRs come from a human donor with melanoma. Each CDR3 is given with its conserved first and last residue. A D gene is named only where the DNA matches it firmly. A clone size is listed for some rows: how often the clone was seen (once, few, many), or a class if it is expanded.

cdr3_aa	cdr3_nt	j_call	v_call	cdr3_length	clone_size	d_call
CASTPGTASYEQYF	TGTGCCAGCACCCCGGGGACAGCCTCCTACGAGCAGTACTTC	TRBJ2-7	TRBV28	14	few	TRBD1
CASSDDGSPLHF	TGTGCCAGCTCCGATGACGGTTCACCCCTCCACTTT	TRBJ1-6	TRBV18	12	-	-
CASSLRGGEETQYF	TGTGCCAGCAGCCTCAGAGGGGGAGAGGAGACCCAGTACTTC	TRBJ2-5	TRBV11-3	14	medium-sized	-
CASSPPGQSMNTEAFF	TGTGCCAGCTCACCTCCGGGACAGAGCATGAACACTGAAGCTTTCTTT	TRBJ1-1	TRBV18	16	few	TRBD1
CASSLFRGLSSYEQYF	TGTGCCAGCAGTTTATTCCGGGGCCTTAGCTCCTACGAGCAGTACTTC	TRBJ2-7	TRBV28	16	-	-
CASSTQAMVRSPLHF	TGTGCCAGCAGTACCCAAGCGATGGTTCGTTCACCCCTCCACTTT	TRBJ1-6	TRBV11-3	15	many	-
CASSRATGGYTF	TGTGCCAGCAGCCGAGCGACAGGCGGCTACACCTTC	TRBJ1-2	TRBV6-8	12	-	-
CASSQGSAILREQYF	TGTGCCAGCAGCCAAGGGTCGGCTATCCTGCGAGAGCAGTACTTC	TRBJ2-7	TRBV11-3	15	medium-sized	-
CASLDTYRGLAPDGQYF	TGTGCCAGCCTGGATACCTACAGGGGGCTGGCCCCAGATGGGCAGTACTTC	TRBJ2-7	TRBV28	17	-	TRBD1
CASSVDGRVMGGYTF	TGTGCCAGCAGCGTAGATGGCAGGGTTATGGGTGGCTACACCTTC	TRBJ1-2	TRBV9	15	medium-sized	-
CASSLIGLSGSNTEAFF	TGTGCCAGCAGCTTAATCGGGTTGTCGGGCTCTAACACTGAAGCTTTCTTT	TRBJ1-1	TRBV7-4	17	many	-
CASTPGLASDTQYF	TGTGCCAGCACACCGGGACTAGCTTCAGATACGCAGTATTTT	TRBJ2-3	TRBV11-3	14	many	TRBD2
CASSPPLGTGDTGELFF	TGTGCCAGCTCACCACCTCTAGGGACGGGGGACACCGGGGAGCTGTTTTTT	TRBJ2-2	TRBV18	17	-	-
CSVDREENTEAFF	TGCAGCGTTGATAGGGAGGAGAACACTGAAGCTTTCTTT	TRBJ1-1	TRBV29-1	13	large	-
CASSLRQGADTQYF	TGTGCCAGCAGCCTTCGACAGGGTGCAGATACGCAGTATTTT	TRBJ2-3	TRBV11-3	14	many	TRBD1
CASSQIQGSGANVLTF	TGCGCCAGCAGCCAGATACAGGGGTCTGGGGCCAACGTCCTGACTTTC	TRBJ2-6	TRBV4-1	16	few	TRBD1
CASSRAPRTAEAFF	TGTGCCAGCAGTCGGGCTCCCCGAACCGCTGAAGCTTTCTTT	TRBJ1-1	TRBV6-8	14	-	-
CASSYNGQGVYTF	TGTGCCAGCAGTTACAACGGACAGGGGGTCTACACCTTC	TRBJ1-2	TRBV6-8	13	-	TRBD1
CASSYSSPYSGNTIYF	TGTGCCAGCAGTTACTCGTCACCGTACTCTGGAAACACCATATATTTT	TRBJ1-3	TRBV6-8	16	few	-
CASSFPNVYGYTF	TGTGCCAGCAGTTTCCCAAACGTCTATGGCTACACCTTC	TRBJ1-2	TRBV28	13	-	-
CASSDDMGLAPPYNEQFF	TGTGCCAGCAGTGATGATATGGGACTAGCGCCCCCCTACAATGAGCAGTTCTTC	TRBJ2-1	TRBV9	18	many	TRBD2
CASSPYDFYRDHTEAFF	TGTGCCAGCAGCCCTTATGATTTTTACAGGGACCACACTGAAGCTTTCTTT	TRBJ1-1	TRBV28	17	few	-
CASSRWAASQETQYF	TGTGCCAGCAGCCGGTGGGCAGCCAGCCAAGAGACCCAGTACTTC	TRBJ2-5	TRBV11-3	15	medium-sized	-
CASSSPMGGAYYGYTF	TGTGCCAGCAGCTCCCCTATGGGGGGCGCCTACTATGGCTACACCTTC	TRBJ1-2	TRBV28	16	-	-
CAIGVPGYQETQYF	TGTGCCATCGGGGTCCCGGGGTACCAAGAGACCCAGTACTTC	TRBJ2-5	TRBV6-8	14	many	-
CASSLAGQGVNEQFF	TGTGCCAGCAGTTTAGCGGGACAGGGCGTCAATGAGCAGTTCTTC	TRBJ2-1	TRBV28	15	few	TRBD1
CASNTQQGELFF	TGTGCCAGCAACACCCAACAGGGGGAGCTGTTTTTT	TRBJ2-2	TRBV12-5	12	-	-
CASSVGRTSIGYTF	TGTGCCAGCAGCGTAGGCAGGACAAGTATTGGCTACACCTTC	TRBJ1-2	TRBV9	14	many	-
CASSLAATHPQHF	TGTGCCAGCAGCTTAGCCGCCACCCATCCCCAGCATTTT	TRBJ1-5	TRBV7-2	13	-	-
CAWRPGDRGLNNSPLHF	TGTGCCTGGAGACCAGGGGACAGGGGGCTAAATAATTCACCCCTCCACTTT	TRBJ1-6	TRBV30	17	-	TRBD1
CASSRTGGTEAFF	TGTGCCAGTAGTAGGACAGGGGGCACTGAAGCTTTCTTT	TRBJ1-1	TRBV19	13	-	TRBD1
CASSPGLSNQPQHF	TGTGCCAGCAGCCCCGGACTGAGCAATCAGCCCCAGCATTTT	TRBJ1-5	TRBV11-3	14	medium-sized	-
CSVGTADTEAFF	TGCAGCGTGGGGACAGCTGACACTGAAGCTTTCTTT	TRBJ1-1	TRBV29-1	12	few	TRBD1
CASSPGQVVTLAYEQYF	TGTGCCAGTAGTCCGGGACAGGTCGTAACCCTTGCTTACGAGCAGTACTTC	TRBJ2-7	TRBV19	17	-	TRBD1
CASSATNEKLFF	TGTGCCAGCAGTGCAACTAATGAAAAACTGTTTTTT	TRBJ1-4	TRBV6-8	12	few	-
CASSRVPGQGGLGYGYTF	TGTGCCAGCAGCCGTGTACCGGGACAGGGGGGTTTGGGCTATGGCTACACCTTC	TRBJ1-2	TRBV6-8	18	-	TRBD1
CASSEAVAPGNTIYF	TGCGCCAGCAGTGAAGCCGTTGCTCCCGGAAACACCATATATTTT	TRBJ1-3	TRBV10-2	15	-	-
CASSPYRGWTNEKLFF	TGTGCCAGCAGTCCGTACAGGGGTTGGACTAATGAAAAACTGTTTTTT	TRBJ1-4	TRBV28	16	few	TRBD1
CATSILLRGNTDTQYF	TGTGCCACCAGCATCCTCTTGCGGGGAAACACAGATACGCAGTATTTT	TRBJ2-3	TRBV15	16	-	-
CAISADNPKGQPGGTQYF	TGTGCCATCAGTGCCGATAACCCGAAAGGACAGCCCGGGGGGACCCAGTACTTC	TRBJ2-5	TRBV6-8	18	-	-
CSVEGTGGSYEQYF	TGCAGCGTTGAAGGGACAGGGGGATCCTACGAGCAGTACTTC	TRBJ2-7	TRBV29-1	14	once	TRBD1
CASSILPQSISNQPQHF	TGTGCCAGCAGTATACTTCCCCAGTCTATTAGCAATCAGCCCCAGCATTTT	TRBJ1-5	TRBV6-8	17	medium-sized	-
CASSAPGLAGVRETQYF	TGTGCCAGCAGTGCCCCGGGACTAGCGGGAGTCCGGGAGACCCAGTACTTC	TRBJ2-5	TRBV6-8	17	few	TRBD2
CASSPPVRRLPSDRELFF	TGTGCCAGTAGTCCTCCCGTCCGACGACTACCGTCAGACCGGGAGCTGTTTTTT	TRBJ2-2	TRBV19	18	-	-
CASSYSRPSSGNTIYF	TGTGCCAGCAGTTACTCGCGGCCATCCTCTGGAAACACCATATATTTT	TRBJ1-3	TRBV6-8	16	few	-
CASSLVPSGAKNIQYF	TGCGCCAGCAGCTTGGTGCCCAGTGGGGCCAAAAACATTCAGTACTTC	TRBJ2-4	TRBV5-1	16	-	-
CASSVAPGRTDTQYF	TGTGCCAGCAGCGTAGCACCGGGGCGCACAGATACGCAGTATTTT	TRBJ2-3	TRBV9	15	-	-
CASGLGLAGAKETQYF	TGTGCTAGTGGTTTGGGACTAGCGGGGGCCAAAGAGACCCAGTACTTC	TRBJ2-5	TRBV12-5	16	few	TRBD2
CASSRATGEAFF	TGCGCCAGCAGCCGAGCGACAGGTGAAGCTTTCTTT	TRBJ1-1	TRBV4-1	12	-	-
CASKPTSGRSSYNEQFF	TGCGCCAGCAAACCAACTAGCGGGAGGAGCTCCTACAATGAGCAGTTCTTC	TRBJ2-1	TRBV5-1	17	few	TRBD2
CASSLGQFGEQYF	TGTGCCAGCAGTTTAGGCCAGTTCGGTGAGCAGTACTTC	TRBJ2-7	TRBV28	13	-	-
CASSYGQGAPYEQYF	TGTGCCAGCAGTTACGGACAGGGGGCCCCCTACGAGCAGTACTTC	TRBJ2-7	TRBV6-8	15	medium-sized	TRBD1
CASSPFSTGNTEAFF	TGTGCCAGCTCACCCTTCTCGACAGGGAACACTGAAGCTTTCTTT	TRBJ1-1	TRBV18	15	-	-
CAISEVSSTDTQYF	TGTGCCATCAGTGAGGTATCTAGCACAGATACGCAGTATTTT	TRBJ2-3	TRBV10-3	14	medium-sized	-
CASSLPLGAATQYF	TGTGCCAGCAGCTTACCCTTGGGAGCGGCAACGCAGTATTTT	TRBJ2-3	TRBV11-3	14	many	-
CASSDNSDLGNEQFF	TGTGCCAGCAGCGATAATTCGGACTTGGGGAATGAGCAGTTCTTC	TRBJ2-1	TRBV6-8	15	large	-
CASSQVLGWRDRDTDTQYF	TGCGCCAGCAGCCAAGTCCTGGGGTGGCGGGACAGAGACACAGATACGCAGTATTTT	TRBJ2-3	TRBV4-1	19	few	-
CASSPRGQTSNEPNYGYTF	TGTGCCAGCTCACCACGGGGACAGACAAGTAACGAACCTAACTATGGCTACACCTTC	TRBJ1-2	TRBV18	19	-	TRBD1